The 15 T cell receptor beta chains presented below share a single source sample, sequenced in a study of blood T cells in healthy people across ages (dated by TCRdb to between 2014 and 2016). The library was prepared using 5' RACE. Sequencing was performed on an Illumina HiSeq 2500. A second PCR of roughly 7 to 11 cycles was performed with a sample-barcoded 5' primer and a J-beta primer mix. The public reads were reprocessed in TCRdb via fastp at Q25 and MiXCR, keeping in-frame beta chains. Merged by CDR3 protein, the rows form single entries marked with the most common genes and DNA. Recorded for this sample are around 1,500,000 distinct CDR3 sequences; roughly 40% of them occurred a single time. 6.5% to 10% of the sample lies in the top ten. Source material: blood. The receptor set was obtained from a woman aged 18 to 35 in good health.

The gene calls are TRBV12-3 or TRBV12-4 and TRBJ2-3, with 8 bases lining up with TRBD2. After removal of 5 bases from V and 7 bases from J, the junction contained 29 bases not matched to a gene. The CDR3 is 21 amino acids. The CDR3 protein is CASSHRPLGPGVGLGGNTQYF. The CDR3 bases are TGTGCCAGCAGTCACCGCCCTCTCGGTCCGGGGGTGGGACTAGGGGGGAATACGCAGTATTTT.

The J gene is TRBJ1-5, the V gene TRBV6-6; D not certain. The CDR3 contains 9 residues. Trimming shortened V by 2 bases and J by 14 bases, and 4 bases separated the two germline ends. Germline-derived CDR1 and CDR2 are MNHNY and SVGAGI (reference sequence). The chain's CDR3 is CASSYPKHF. The CDR3 region has the DNA TGTGCCAGCAGTTACCCCAAGCATTTT.

This chain joins TRBV28 and TRBJ2-7; D not resolved. CDR3 length equals 15 residues. Per germline, CDR1 MDHEN and CDR2 SYDVKM. Trimming removed 1 base at V and 2 bases at J, with 12 bases between. The CDR3 DNA is TGTGCCAGCAGTTTATTTTACAGCCAAACCTACGAGCAGTACTTC. Protein: CASSLFYSQTYEQYF.

This chain's CDR3 is CASSVGGVATEAFF. The CDR3 region has the DNA TGTGCCAGCAGCGTAGGGGGGGTGGCCACTGAAGCTTTCTTT. This sequence joins TRBV9 and TRBJ1-1, with D possibly being TRBD1 (5 bases). From germline, CDR1 is SGDLS and CDR2 YYNGEE. CDR3 length: 14 residues. V was trimmed by 0 bases and J by 4 bases, leaving 10 bases between them.

This clonotype has only a few counts. The genes are TRBV6-6 and TRBJ2-3; no reliable D call. V lost 0 bases, J lost 5 bases, and 9 bases lay in between. The CDR3 has 14 amino acids. The germline V gene has CDR1 MNHNY and CDR2 SVGAGI (reference sequence). Here the CDR3 DNA reads TGTGCCAGCAGTTACTCGGGATCACAAGATACGCAGTATTTT. It specifies CASSYSGSQDTQYF.

The J gene is TRBJ2-7, the V gene TRBV12-5; D is perhaps TRBD1 (6 bases). Trimming stripped 7 bases from V and 0 bases from J, with 16 bases between. The germline V gene encodes CDR1 LGHNT and CDR2 FRNRAP. This CDR3 is 15 amino acids long. Written as DNA, the CDR3 is TGTGCTAGTGCCGTGGGGCAGGGACACTCCTACGAGCAGTACTTC. This gives the protein CASAVGQGHSYEQYF. The variable domain in full, with the rest retrieved from reference TRBV12-5 and TRBJ2-7, is DARVTQTPRHKVTEMGQEVTMRCQPILGHNTVFWYRQTMMQGLELLAYFRNRAPLDDSGMPKDRFSAEMPDATLATLKIQPSEPRDSAVYFCASAVGQGHSYEQYFGPGTRLTVT.

Note on this clonotype: With a much larger clone just one base away, this may be a read error. The chain is built from TRBV29-1 and TRBJ2-7, with D perhaps matching TRBD1 or TRBD2 (5 bases each). Germline-derived CDR1 and CDR2 are SQVTM and ANQGSEA. Trimming shortened V by 7 bases and J by 12 bases, and 28 bases separated the two germline ends. CDR3 size: 14 residues. CDR3 sequence (DNA): TGCAGCGCGGCGGGCCAGGGCCTTCCCTCCCCTCTGTACTTC. This encodes CSAAGQGLPSPLYF.

The CDR3 DNA reads TGTGCCAGCAGCTCTCTCTCCCCTGGCCCCGGACCCGGGGAGCTGTTTTTT. This encodes CASSSLSPGPGPGELFF. J is TRBJ2-2 and V is TRBV7-8; D gene uncertain. Germline lookup yields CDR1 SGHVS and CDR2 FQNEAQ. V shed 4 bases and J shed 6 bases, with 21 bases lying between them. The CDR3 covers 17 residues. The variable domain in full, completed from reference TRBV7-8 and TRBJ2-2, reads GAGVSQSPRYKVAKRGQDVALRCDPISGHVSLFWYQQALGQGPEFLTYFQNEAQLDKSGLPSDRFFAERPEGSVSTLKIQRTQQEDSAVYLCASSSLSPGPGPGELFFGEGSRLTVL.

A few counts support this clonotype. The chain combines TRBV12-3 or TRBV12-4 with TRBJ1-2; D remains unclear. This CDR3 has 13 residues. The V and J ends lost 3 bases and 5 bases respectively, with 10 bases between them. As DNA, the CDR3 is TGTGCCAGCAGTTTCTCCCCTCCATATGGCTACACCTTC. It codes for CASSFSPPYGYTF.

This clonotype was detected a few times. The chain is built from TRBV9 and TRBJ2-5; D remains unclear. CDR1 SGDLS and CDR2 YYNGEE come from the germline V gene. V dropped 0 bases and J dropped 4 bases, with 10 bases sitting between them. The CDR3 is 14 residues long. CDR3 residues: CASSVGASGETQYF. As DNA, the CDR3 is TGTGCCAGCAGCGTAGGAGCGTCCGGAGAGACCCAGTACTTC.

The rearrangement links TRBV20-1 to TRBJ2-2, with D perhaps matching TRBD1 or TRBD2 (5 bases each). From germline, CDR1 is DFQATT and CDR2 SNEGSKA (reference sequence). The CDR3 spans 13 residues. CDR3 sequence reads: CSGSGKTGGELFF. In nucleotides, the CDR3 is TGCAGCGGCTCAGGGAAGACGGGGGGGGAGCTGTTTTTT.

This chain connects TRBV3-1 to TRBJ2-7; 9 bases align to TRBD2. This CDR3 comprises 14 residues. Unmatched junction bases numbered 10, after V lost 4 bases and J lost 9 bases. Germline V gene sequence: CDR1 LGHDT, CDR2 YNNKEL (reference sequence). CDR3 residues: CASSPAGGFTAQYF. The DNA for the CDR3 is TGTGCCAGCAGCCCAGCGGGAGGATTTACGGCGCAGTACTTC.

This rearrangement joins TRBV5-6 to TRBJ2-3; D is possibly TRBD1 or TRBD2 (5 bases each). The CDR3 length is 19 residues. Per the germline V gene, CDR1 is SGHDT and CDR2 is YYEEEE. V was cut by 3 bases and J by 0 bases, with 23 bases left in between. The CDR3 nucleotides read TGTGCCAGCAGCTCCTCAAGGGGACGGGCGACAACTAGCACAGATACGCAGTATTTT. This translates into CASSSSRGRATTSTDTQYF.

This chain links TRBV29-1 with TRBJ1-1; TRBD1 is a possible D gene (5 bases). V was cut by 5 bases and J by 4 bases, with 8 bases left in between. Per the germline V gene, CDR1 is SQVTM and CDR2 is ANQGSEA. This CDR3 comprises 11 residues. CDR3 region: CSVWQGTEAFF. In nucleotides, the CDR3 is TGCAGCGTTTGGCAGGGCACTGAAGCTTTCTTT.

This clonotype was seen more than once but under ten times. V gene TRBV20-1 combines with J gene TRBJ2-3; 11 bases are shared with TRBD2. V shed 3 bases and J 5 bases; nucleotides not matched to a gene: 4. This CDR3 region has 14 residues. Germline values: CDR1 DFQATT, CDR2 SNEGSKA (reference sequence). For the CDR3, the DNA is TGCAGTGCTAGGGGACTAGCGGAGATAGATACGCAGTATTTT. As protein: CSARGLAEIDTQYF.